A selection of T cell receptor beta chains follows, all from one sample in a study of T cell responses to AZD1222 COVID-19 vaccine. TCRdb keeps only in-frame clones here, not all; method: immunoSEQ multiplex PCR. Among 150,000 to 200,000 clones listed, 75% to 90% were seen once. This material consisted of peripheral blood, taken on day 0 of MenACWY control vaccination. The receptors derive from an adult in good health. CDR3s include the opening cysteine and the closing phenylalanine or tryptophan. A D gene is named only where the DNA matches it firmly. Only some rows state a clone size, as once, few, many or a class for expanded clones.

v_gene,d_gene,abundance,j_gene,CDR3nt,CDR3aa
TRBV19,TRBD1,.,TRBJ1-2,TGTGCCAGTAGTGGACAGGACTATGGCTACACCTTC,CASSGQDYGYTF
TRBV19,.,few,TRBJ1-6,TGTGCCAGTAGTATTGCGTACTCCATCTATAATTCACCCCTCCACTTT,CASSIAYSIYNSPLHF
TRBV5-1,.,.,TRBJ1-3,TGCGCCAGCAGCCCCCTGACAGACTCTGGAAACACCATATATTTT,CASSPLTDSGNTIYF
TRBV24-1,TRBD2,.,TRBJ2-1,TGTGCCACCAGTGACACACTAGCGGGCTCCTACAATGAGCAGTTCTTC,CATSDTLAGSYNEQFF
TRBV5-1,TRBD1,.,TRBJ1-1,TGCGCCAGCAGCGTAGGGGGCCGGGATGACACTGAAGCTTTCTTT,CASSVGGRDDTEAFF
TRBV5-1,.,.,TRBJ2-7,TGCGCCAGCAGCTTGGTGCTCATCGGGGTCCACGAGCAGTACTTC,CASSLVLIGVHEQYF
TRBV4-3,.,.,TRBJ2-2,TGCGCCAGCAGCCCCCACGGGGGGACAGGGAACACCGGGGAGCTGTTTTTT,CASSPHGGTGNTGELFF
TRBV13,.,.,TRBJ2-7,TGTGCCAGCAGCCAGACAGTTGGAGACTACGAGCAGTACTTC,CASSQTVGDYEQYF
TRBV28,TRBD1,.,TRBJ1-1,TGTGCCAGCAGTGGCCGGGGACAGGTCGCCCCTGAAGCTTTCTTT,CASSGRGQVAPEAFF
TRBV6-5,TRBD1,.,TRBJ2-2,TGTGCCAGCAAAGGGACAGGGAGGACCGGGGAGCTGTTTTTT,CASKGTGRTGELFF
TRBV24-1,.,.,TRBJ2-2,TGTGCCACCAGTGATGGAGGGACCGACACCGGGGAGCTGTTTTTT,CATSDGGTDTGELFF
TRBV4-3,.,.,TRBJ2-7,TGCGCCAGCAGCCAAGGGGGGGAAGAGCAGTACTTC,CASSQGGEEQYF
TRBV24-1,.,.,TRBJ1-5,TGTGCCACCAGTGACCCTTATAGCAATCAGCCCCAGCATTTT,CATSDPYSNQPQHF
TRBV19,.,once,TRBJ2-7,TGTGCCAGTTCGACCCCGGGACACCACTACGAGCAGTACTTC,CASSTPGHHYEQYF
TRBV4-2,.,.,TRBJ2-2,TGTGCCAGCAGCCGTACCGGGGAGCTGTTTTTT,CASSRTGELFF
TRBV28,.,.,TRBJ2-7,TGTGCCAGCAGCCTACCCGGACGGGACGAGCAGTACTTC,CASSLPGRDEQYF